These 16 T cell receptor beta chains share one sample of origin, sequenced in a study of CXCR3-negative and CXCR3-positive naive CD8 T cells. Study outcomes and limitations: Hydrophobicity was higher for TRB CDR3s found in CXCR3-positive naive cells than in CXCR3-negative naive cells.

Their antigens remain unidentified. UMI-labeled TRB cDNA libraries were prepared by 5' RACE. TCRdb reprocessed the 5' RACE reads, keeping one entry per CDR3 protein, no DNA. The sample is made up of fewer than 90,000 distinct CDR3 sequences, and the top ten hold 0.55% to 0.7% of it. Sample: naive CXCR3+ CD8+ T cells from blood. Subset noted: CD45RO-CCR7+CD27+CD95- naive CD8+ T cells expressing CXCR3 (TNR3+). The receptors here all came from a human donor in good health. Some clones in this sample may be carry-over from other donors' samples.

The genes are TRBV28 and TRBJ2-1; with no DNA, the TCRdb D assignment of TRBD1 cannot be verified. Germline CDR1 is MDHEN and CDR2 is SYDVKM. The CDR3 contains 16 residues. The CDR3 loop reads CASSPWERGGLAEQLF.

J is TRBJ1-1 and V is TRBV14. CDR1 and CDR2 from the germline V gene are SGHDN and FVKESK. This CDR3 has 13 residues. The CDR3 spells CASSQYLNTEAFF. The variable domain in full, completed from reference TRBV14 and TRBJ1-1, reads EAGVTQFPSHSVIEKGQTVTLRCDPISGHDNLYWYRRVMGKEIKFLLHFVKESKQDESGMPNNRFLAERTGGTYSTLKVQPAELEDSGVYFCASSQYLNTEAFFGQGTRLTVV.

The chain joins TRBV5-1 to TRBJ2-1; the TCRdb call, TRBD2, lacks DNA for checking. The CDR3 extends over 15 amino acids. Germline V gene lookup returns CDR1 SGHRS and CDR2 YFSETQ. The CDR3 reads CASRVAGSSYNEQFF.

CDR3 protein: CASRGGGGQGHYEQYF. This rearrangement joins TRBV2 to TRBJ2-7; without DNA, the TCRdb call of TRBD1 cannot be checked. Germline-derived CDR1 and CDR2 are SNHLY and FYNNEI. This CDR3 spans 16 amino acids.

The J gene is TRBJ1-5, the V gene TRBV12-3 or TRBV12-4; the D call from TCRdb, TRBD1, cannot be confirmed without DNA. This CDR3 has 14 amino acids. The CDR3 spells CASSNRGMNQPQHF.

The V and J genes are TRBV6-2 or TRBV6-3 and TRBJ2-7. This CDR3 comprises 15 residues. Germline lookup yields CDR1 MNHEY and CDR2 SVGEGT. CDR3 residues: CASSYILGNPYEQYF.

The rearrangement uses TRBV7-8 and TRBJ2-5; TCRdb calls TRBD2, which cannot be checked without DNA. Germline V lookup: CDR1 SGHVS, CDR2 FQNEAQ. CDR3 length: 16 residues. CDR3 protein: CASSQLAGSLKETQYF.

The J gene is TRBJ2-2, the V gene TRBV27; the TCRdb D gene call, TRBD2, has no DNA to confirm it. The CDR3 is made up of 18 amino acids. Germline V gene data show CDR1 as MNHEY and CDR2 as SMNVEV (reference sequence). The CDR3 region is CASSLYVVWGVGAGELFF.

The chain employs TRBV4-1 and TRBJ2-7. Germline V gene data show CDR1 as MGHRA and CDR2 as YSYEKL. This CDR3 is built from 14 residues. Here the CDR3 reads CASSWTENSYEQYF.

The rearrangement links TRBV4-3 to TRBJ2-7. Germline V lookup: CDR1 LGHNA, CDR2 YSLEER. CDR3 length equals 15 residues. The CDR3 loop reads CASSQGRDASYEQYF.

J is TRBJ1-1 and V is TRBV28. This CDR3 has 12 residues. Germline assignment: CDR1 MDHEN and CDR2 SYDVKM. The CDR3 loop is CASSRPYTEAFF.

This rearrangement joins TRBV5-1 to TRBJ2-3. Germline V CDR1 and CDR2: SGHRS, YFSETQ. The length of the CDR3 is 12 residues. CDR3 region: CASSLVGDTQYF.

J is TRBJ2-2 and V is TRBV14; TCRdb picks TRBD2, but there is no DNA to check that call. CDR3 length: 17 residues. Germline V gene lookup returns CDR1 SGHDN and CDR2 FVKESK. The CDR3: CASSQRGSHSATGELFF.

The J gene is TRBJ2-2, the V gene TRBV9; TCRdb's D gene call, TRBD1, goes unchecked for lack of DNA. This CDR3 has 16 residues. In germline, CDR1 is SGDLS, CDR2 YYNGEE. This chain's CDR3 is CASRTADRGNTGELFF.

The chain couples TRBV7-8 to TRBJ2-3; TCRdb proposes TRBD1, but this gene call is untestable without DNA. CDR1 SGHVS and CDR2 FQNEAQ come from the germline V gene. CDR3 length: 16 amino acids. CDR3 loop: CASSTRQGALTDTQYF.

This chain joins TRBV29-1 and TRBJ1-2. CDR3 length: 13 residues. Germline-derived CDR1 and CDR2 are SQVTM and ANQGSEA. The CDR3 reads CSVEDGIHYGYTF.